Listed below are T cell receptor beta chains from one sample, sequenced in a study of Graves' ophthalmopathy and Graves' hyperthyroidism. TCRdb independently ran MiXCR on the multiplex PCR reads; one entry per CDR3 protein. This sample has about 480,000 distinct CDR3 sequences, with approximately 15% found just once. Sequencing input: blood. The receptors derive from a woman aged 25 to 39 with Graves' ophthalmopathy. Each CDR3 is given with its conserved first and last residue. The order of the fields is V gene, D gene, clone size, J gene, CDR3 protein, CDR3 DNA. The D gene is left open where the match is weak. Only part of the rows carry a size: once, few, many, or a class if the clone is expanded.

>TRBV11-1|TRBD2|-|TRBJ2-2
CASSFSAGSGRSGELFF
TGTGCCAGCAGCTTTTCTGCCGGTAGCGGGAGGAGCGGGGAGCTGTTTTTT
>TRBV11-3|-|many|TRBJ1-1
CASSSSYGVAEAFF
TGTGCCAGCAGCTCAAGTTACGGGGTAGCTGAAGCTTTCTTT
>TRBV7-7|-|-|TRBJ1-1
CASSPIQGTTEAFF
TGTGCTAGCAGCCCGATCCAGGGTACCACTGAAGCTTTCTTT
>TRBV6-1|-|many|TRBJ1-1
CASRENRNTEAFF
TGTGCCAGCAGAGAAAATCGGAACACTGAAGCTTTCTTT
>TRBV28|-|many|TRBJ1-5
CASSFALSNQPQHF
TGTGCCAGCAGTTTTGCCCTAAGCAATCAGCCCCAGCATTTT
>TRBV24-1|-|many|TRBJ1-2
CATSDTGRRTGYTF
TGTGCCACCAGTGACACGGGACGGCGAACGGGCTACACCTTC
>TRBV10-3|TRBD1|many|TRBJ2-7
CAIMGQGPYEQYF
TGTGCCATCATGGGACAGGGTCCCTACGAGCAGTACTTC
>TRBV29-1|-|many|TRBJ1-5
CSVLAGSNQPQHF
TGCAGCGTTCTGGCGGGGAGCAATCAGCCCCAGCATTTT
>TRBV4-1|-|many|TRBJ1-6
CASSPAGAPSPLHF
TGCGCCAGCAGCCCCGCGGGGGCCCCTTCACCCCTCCACTTT
>TRBV4-2|-|-|TRBJ1-6
CASSQEGQSSYNSPLHF
TGTGCCAGCAGCCAAGAGGGCCAGAGCTCCTATAATTCACCCCTCCACTTT